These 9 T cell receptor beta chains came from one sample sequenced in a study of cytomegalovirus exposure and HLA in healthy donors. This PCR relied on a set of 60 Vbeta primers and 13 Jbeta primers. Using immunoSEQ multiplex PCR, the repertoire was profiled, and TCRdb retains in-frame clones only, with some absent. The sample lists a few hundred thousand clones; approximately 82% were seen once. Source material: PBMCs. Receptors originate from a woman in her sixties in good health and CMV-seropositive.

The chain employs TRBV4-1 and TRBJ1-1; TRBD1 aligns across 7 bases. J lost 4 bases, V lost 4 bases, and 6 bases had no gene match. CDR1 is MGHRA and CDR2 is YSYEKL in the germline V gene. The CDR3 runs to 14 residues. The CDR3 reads CASSPLAGGTEAFF. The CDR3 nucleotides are TGCGCCAGCAGCCCCCTGGCAGGGGGCACTGAAGCTTTCTTT.

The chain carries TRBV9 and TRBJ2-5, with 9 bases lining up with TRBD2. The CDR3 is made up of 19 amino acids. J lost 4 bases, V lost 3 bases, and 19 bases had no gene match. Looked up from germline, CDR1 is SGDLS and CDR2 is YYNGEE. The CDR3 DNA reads TGTGCCAGCAGCGGACAGGGCAGCGGGCGGGAGGGCCGAGGAGAGACCCAGTACTTC. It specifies CASSGQGSGREGRGETQYF.

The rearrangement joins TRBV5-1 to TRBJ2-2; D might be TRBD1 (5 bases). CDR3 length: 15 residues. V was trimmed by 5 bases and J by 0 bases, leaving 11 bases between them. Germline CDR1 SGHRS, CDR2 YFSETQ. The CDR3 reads CASRINRPNTGELFF. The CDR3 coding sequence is TGCGCCAGCAGGATAAACAGGCCGAACACCGGGGAGCTGTTTTTT.

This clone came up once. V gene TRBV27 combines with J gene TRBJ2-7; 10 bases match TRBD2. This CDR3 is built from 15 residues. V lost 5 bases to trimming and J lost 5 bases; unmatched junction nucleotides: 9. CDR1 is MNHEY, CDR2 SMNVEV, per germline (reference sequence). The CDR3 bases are TGTGCCAGCAGTGCCGCCGGGACTAGCGTTGACGAGCAGTACTTC. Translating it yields CASSAAGTSVDEQYF.

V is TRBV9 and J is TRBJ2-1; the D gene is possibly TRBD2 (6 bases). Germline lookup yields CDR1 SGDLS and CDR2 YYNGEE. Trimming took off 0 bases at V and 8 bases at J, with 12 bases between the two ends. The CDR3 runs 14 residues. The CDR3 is CASSVATRGDEQFF. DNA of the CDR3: TGTGCCAGCAGCGTAGCTACGCGGGGCGATGAGCAGTTCTTC.

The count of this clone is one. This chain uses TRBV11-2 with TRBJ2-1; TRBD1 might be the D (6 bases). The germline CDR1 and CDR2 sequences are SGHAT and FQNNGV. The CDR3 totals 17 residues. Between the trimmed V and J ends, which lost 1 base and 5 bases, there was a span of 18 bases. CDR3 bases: TGTGCCAGCAGCTTAGTCCCCTGGACAGATAATCACAATGAGCAGTTCTTC. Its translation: CASSLVPWTDNHNEQFF.

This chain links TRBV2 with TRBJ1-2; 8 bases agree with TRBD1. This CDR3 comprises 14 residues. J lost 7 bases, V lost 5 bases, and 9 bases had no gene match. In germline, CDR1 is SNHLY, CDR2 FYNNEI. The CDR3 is CASSPDQGAGGYTF. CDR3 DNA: TGTGCCAGCAGTCCTGATCAGGGGGCGGGTGGCTACACCTTC.

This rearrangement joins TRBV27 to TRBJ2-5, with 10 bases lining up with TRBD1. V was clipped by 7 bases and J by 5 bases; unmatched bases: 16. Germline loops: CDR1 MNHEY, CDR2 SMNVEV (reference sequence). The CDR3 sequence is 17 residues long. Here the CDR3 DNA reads TGTGCCAGCACCGCACCCGCCGGGACAGGGGTTCTGGAGACCCAGTACTTC. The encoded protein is CASTAPAGTGVLETQYF.

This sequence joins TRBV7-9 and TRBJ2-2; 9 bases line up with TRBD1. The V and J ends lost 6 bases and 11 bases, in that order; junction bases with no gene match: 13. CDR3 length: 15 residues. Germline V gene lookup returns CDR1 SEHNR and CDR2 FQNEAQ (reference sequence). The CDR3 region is CASRMNRGRNGELFF. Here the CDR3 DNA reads TGTGCCAGCAGAATGAACAGGGGGCGAAACGGTGAGCTGTTTTTT.